One sample yielded the 23 T cell receptor beta chains listed below, sequenced in a study of T-cell memory formation after mild COVID-19. TCRdb reprocessed the 5' RACE reads via MiXCR and lists one record per CDR3 protein. The data hold roughly 49,000 distinct CDR3 sequences, with less than 35% observed a single time. Source material: PBMCs or a T cell subset sorted from them (not recorded which). Receptors were obtained from a man between 18 and 35 years old who had mild COVID-19 (a few samples of this study predate the infection). Cell type and time point are not known.

The V and J genes are TRBV7-9 and TRBJ2-1; D is ambiguous. V lost 5 bases to trimming and J lost 12 bases, with 14 bases between them. Germline CDR1 is SEHNR and CDR2 is FQNEAQ (reference sequence). This CDR3 region has 12 residues. For the CDR3, the DNA is TGTGCCAGCAGCCCGCCCACAGCCTCGCAGTTCTTC. Amino acids: CASSPPTASQFF.

This clonotype has a handful of counts. J is TRBJ1-5 and V is TRBV12-3 or TRBV12-4; D uncertain. The CDR3 has 15 residues. V gave up 5 bases and J gave up 3 bases, with 14 bases separating them. CDR3 nucleotides: TGTGCCAGCAGTGGGCCCGGGGAACACAATCAGCCCCAGCATTTT. Translation gives CASSGPGEHNQPQHF.

The chain recombines TRBV4-1 with TRBJ2-7; 12 positions match TRBD1. This CDR3 region has 15 residues. CDR1 is MGHRA, CDR2 YSYEKL, per germline. Trimming at V came to 4 bases and at J to 2 bases, leaving 3 bases not matched to a gene. CDR3 sequence (DNA): TGCGCCAGCAGCCTTGGGACAGGGGGCACCTACGAGCAGTACTTC. Translation gives CASSLGTGGTYEQYF.

This clonotype showed up many times. The chain recombines TRBV10-1 with TRBJ2-2; D might be TRBD2 (5 bases). The V gene's germline CDR1 is WNHNN and CDR2 SYGVQD (reference sequence). Trimming left V 3 bases short and J 3 bases short, with 5 bases between. The CDR3 is 13 amino acids. The CDR3 nucleotides read TGCGCCAGCAGTGACGGGGACACCGGGGAGCTGTTTTTT. Its protein is CASSDGDTGELFF.

This clonotype was detected only a few times. The gene calls are TRBV4-1 and TRBJ2-7; either TRBD1 or TRBD2 may supply D (5 bases each). The ends were cut back, 3 bases at V and 0 bases at J, with 12 bases in the middle. CDR1 and CDR2 from the germline V gene are MGHRA and YSYEKL. The CDR3 is made up of 15 amino acids. In DNA, the CDR3 is TGCGCCAGCAGCCAGGGACGGGGAAGCTCCTACGAGCAGTACGTC. It is translated as CASSQGRGSSYEQYV.

This clonotype has only a few counts. The rearrangement links TRBV5-5 to TRBJ2-5, with 7 bases matching TRBD2. Germline loops: CDR1 SGHKS, CDR2 YYEKEE (reference sequence). V lost 4 bases, J lost 4 bases, and 1 base stayed unmatched. The CDR3 totals 12 residues. The CDR3 protein is CASSPGGETQYF. The CDR3 coding sequence is TGTGCCAGCAGCCCGGGGGGAGAGACCCAGTACTTC.

The chain combines TRBV5-6 with TRBJ2-7, with 9 bases matching TRBD2. V lost 6 bases, J lost 6 bases, and 16 bases stayed unmatched. The CDR3 runs to 16 residues. Germline CDR1 SGHDT, CDR2 YYEEEE. CDR3 in amino acids: CASKEAGGPAIGEQYF. CDR3 bases: TGTGCCAGCAAAGAAGCGGGGGGCCCTGCGATCGGCGAGCAGTACTTC.

The genes are TRBV6-5 and TRBJ2-1; TRBD2 aligns across 7 bases. The length of the CDR3 is 14 residues. Unmatched junction bases numbered 7, after V lost 5 bases and J lost 6 bases. Germline CDR1 MNHEY, CDR2 SVGAGI. This CDR3 is CASSRGGRPNEQFF. The CDR3 nucleotides are TGTGCCAGCAGTAGGGGCGGGAGACCCAATGAGCAGTTCTTC.

This clonotype was counted a few times. The rearrangement uses TRBV6-2 or TRBV6-3 and TRBJ2-7; D is undetermined. The germline CDR1 and CDR2 sequences are MNHEY and SVGEGT. Trimming took 5 bases from V and 2 from J, leaving 4 bases between them. The CDR3 runs 11 residues. The DNA of the CDR3 is TGTGCCAGCAGTGGGGCCTACGAGCAGTACTTC. This codes for CASSGAYEQYF.

This rearrangement joins TRBV5-6 to TRBJ2-7; 10 bases line up with TRBD1. CDR3 length equals 14 residues. Germline trimming cut 4 bases from V and 6 bases from J; bases unmatched to any gene: 7. Germline V gives CDR1 SGHDT, CDR2 YYEEEE. The CDR3 reads CASSRGQGYGEQYF. CDR3 sequence (DNA): TGTGCCAGCAGCCGGGGACAGGGGTACGGCGAGCAGTACTTC.

The rearrangement joins TRBV29-1 to TRBJ2-3; 10 bases match TRBD1. CDR3 length equals 15 residues. In germline, CDR1 is SQVTM, CDR2 ANQGSEA. The V segment lost 6 bases and the J segment 1 base; nucleotides outside the gene matches: 7. The chain's CDR3 is CSVVTGGGGTDTQYF. CDR3 DNA: TGCAGCGTAGTGACAGGGGGCGGAGGCACAGATACGCAGTATTTT.

This clonotype was seen a few times. The genes are TRBV28 and TRBJ2-3; 7 bases fit TRBD2. The V and J ends lost 7 bases and 0 bases, in that order; junction bases with no gene match: 7. CDR1 and CDR2 (germline): MDHEN, SYDVKM. The CDR3 is 15 amino acids. CDR3 protein: CASIHLAGSTDTQYF. The CDR3 DNA reads TGTGCCAGCATCCACTTAGCGGGCAGCACAGATACGCAGTATTTT.

This chain links TRBV5-1 with TRBJ2-2, with D tentatively TRBD1 (5 bases). The CDR3 extends over 14 amino acids. Germline loops: CDR1 SGHRS, CDR2 YFSETQ. V lost 3 bases to trimming and J lost 6 bases, with 12 bases between them. As DNA, the CDR3 is TGCGCCAGCAGCTACGGTCAACAGGCCGGGGAGCTGTTTTTT. This gives the protein CASSYGQQAGELFF.

The rearrangement uses TRBV7-9 and TRBJ1-4, with a weak D call TRBD1 (6 bases). The CDR3 totals 15 residues. Germline assignment: CDR1 SEHNR and CDR2 FQNEAQ (reference sequence). Trimming removed 5 bases at V and 1 base at J, with 11 bases between. CDR3 protein: CASSPKTGTNEKLFF. In nucleotides, the CDR3 is TGTGCCAGCAGCCCTAAGACAGGAACTAATGAAAAACTGTTTTTT.

This clonotype has more than one count but fewer than ten. The chain is built from TRBV4-3 and TRBJ2-3, with TRBD2 matching over 10 bases. CDR3 length equals 17 residues. The junction had 6 bases not matched to a gene; V was cut back by 1 base and J by 2 bases. Germline CDR1 and CDR2: LGHNA and YSLEER. The CDR3 sequence: CASSQAALAGFTDTQYF. The CDR3 region has the DNA TGCGCCAGCAGCCAAGCTGCACTAGCGGGGTTCACAGATACGCAGTATTTT.

This chain joins TRBV12-3 or TRBV12-4 and TRBJ2-1; D remains unclear. The CDR3 is made up of 14 amino acids. V was pared by 8 bases and J by 0 bases, with 11 bases between. The CDR3 sequence: CASRKLISYNEQFF. The CDR3 coding sequence is TGTGCCAGCCGTAAACTTATCTCCTACAATGAGCAGTTCTTC.

The sample holds a few counts of this clonotype. CDR3 nucleotide sequence: TGCGCCAGCAGCCAAGACCAGGGGGCCTATGAGCAGTTCTTC. Translated: CASSQDQGAYEQFF. The chain carries TRBV4-3 and TRBJ2-1; TRBD1 aligns across 8 bases. With 0 bases clipped from V and 8 bases from J, the junction kept 3 bases outside the gene matches. Germline CDR1 LGHNA, CDR2 YSLEER. This CDR3 spans 14 amino acids.

V gene TRBV4-1 combines with J gene TRBJ2-1, with 9 bases that match TRBD2. Germline CDR1 MGHRA, CDR2 YSYEKL. The CDR3 is made up of 15 amino acids. V dropped 1 base and J dropped 8; count of bases not matched to a gene: 6. The CDR3 sequence: CASSQGGLANDEQFF. The CDR3 DNA sequence: TGCGCCAGCAGCCAAGGGGGACTAGCAAACGATGAGCAGTTCTTC.

This clonotype is a singleton in its sample. The V call is TRBV7-3, the J call TRBJ2-3; TRBD2 agrees at 14 bases. The CDR3 is 18 residues long. Germline values: CDR1 SGHTA, CDR2 FQGTGA. Trimming took 6 bases from V and 1 from J; bases not matched to a gene: 9. The CDR3 DNA sequence: TGTGCCAGCAGTTCACATGGGACTAGCGGGGGTGGCACAGATACGCAGTATTTT. It specifies CASSSHGTSGGGTDTQYF.

The V call is TRBV27, the J call TRBJ2-1; 8 bases are shared with TRBD1. Losses at the gene ends were 5 bases for V and 5 bases for J; bases not matched to a gene: 11. The CDR3 is made up of 16 amino acids. Germline V gene lookup returns CDR1 MNHEY and CDR2 SMNVEV (reference sequence). This CDR3 is CASSAPPGGGNNEQFF. The CDR3 region has the DNA TGTGCCAGCAGTGCCCCCCCAGGGGGCGGTAACAATGAGCAGTTCTTC.

This chain joins TRBV4-1 and TRBJ2-3, with 14 bases that match TRBD2. The CDR3 totals 20 residues. Germline V gene lookup returns CDR1 MGHRA and CDR2 YSYEKL. The junction had 12 bases not matched to a gene; V was cut back by 3 bases and J by 1 base. The DNA for the CDR3 is TGCGCCAGCAGCCAGAACGACTGGACTAGCGGGGGGCGAGGCACAGATACGCAGTATTTT. This encodes CASSQNDWTSGGRGTDTQYF.

V gene TRBV24-1 combines with J gene TRBJ2-5, with 11 bases matching TRBD1. Germline trimming cut 10 bases from V and 4 bases from J; bases unmatched to any gene: 1. Germline V gives CDR1 KGHDR, CDR2 SFDVKD. The CDR3 has 12 residues. The CDR3 spells CATGTGGETQYF. CDR3 sequence (DNA): TGTGCCACAGGGACAGGGGGAGAGACCCAGTACTTC.

This clonotype was counted ten times or more. The V and J genes are TRBV4-3 and TRBJ2-3; D gene unclear. With 4 bases removed from V and 0 bases from J, the gap between germline ends came to 17 bases. Germline assignment: CDR1 LGHNA and CDR2 YSLEER. This CDR3 has 17 amino acids. The chain's CDR3 is CASSPQKRRISTDTQYF. CDR3 sequence (DNA): TGCGCCAGCAGCCCCCAGAAGAGGCGGATCAGCACAGATACGCAGTATTTT.